This T cell receptor (beta chain) was obtained from a study of T-cell reconstitution after alpha-beta-depleted transplantation in children. Preparation of the TCRbeta library involved a method that used unique molecular identifiers. TCRdb called the PCR reads again in MiXCR, with one record for every CDR3 protein. The sample includes almost 500,000 distinct CDR3 sequences, roughly an eighth of them seen just once. This clonotype was found a few times. Germline V gene data show CDR1 as MNHEY and CDR2 as SMNVEV (reference sequence). J was trimmed by 8 bases and V by 4 bases; bases with no gene match: 5. This CDR3 is built from 15 residues.

This receptor was taken from a human donor who donated a stem cell graft to a child with combined immunodeficiency. The chain recombines TRBV27 with TRBJ2-1, with 13 bases aligning to TRBD2. Material: PBMCs from the stem cell graft donor, obtained from the stem cell graft. The CDR3 sequence: CASSSGTSGTDEQFF. The CDR3 region has the DNA TGTGCCAGCAGTTCGGGGACTAGCGGGACGGATGAGCAGTTCTTC.